This T cell receptor beta chain was sequenced in a study of T-cell reconstitution after alpha-beta-depleted transplantation in children. Unique molecular identifiers were incorporated into the prepared TCRbeta library. TCRdb re-derived calls from the PCR reads in MiXCR, one entry per CDR3 protein. This table holds just under 550,000 distinct CDR3 sequences, around 16% found once. This CDR3 has 18 residues. After removal of 0 bases from V and 2 bases from J, the junction contained 10 bases not matched to a gene. Material: PBMCs from the stem cell graft donor, obtained from the stem cell graft. The gene calls are TRBV12-3 or TRBV12-4 and TRBJ2-5; TRBD2 matches 9 bases. This TCR was sampled from a human donor who donated a stem cell graft to a child with acute lymphoblastic leukemia. The CDR3 DNA sequence: TGTGCCAGCAGTTTAGCGGCGGTAGCGGGAGTAATGCAAGAGACCCAGTACTTC. Its protein product is CASSLAAVAGVMQETQYF.